The present T cell receptor beta chain was sequenced within a study of response to subunit inactivated influenza vaccine. This clonotype has just a few counts. Its specificity is not known. Findings and limits, study-wide: Few new T cells, the authors suggested, are recruited by each seasonal influenza vaccination.

TCRdb re-called the RT-PCR reads through MiXCR, storing one row per CDR3 protein. The data hold about 700,000 distinct CDR3 sequences, with around 13% observed a single time. This sample comprised PBMCs from blood, obtained less than 15 days before vaccination. The receptor was isolated from a man aged 45-65 years who received an inactivated influenza vaccine.

The CDR3 loop is CASQGAPDNEQFF. CDR3 in DNA: TGTGCCAGCCAGGGGGCGCCGGACAATGAGCAGTTCTTC. J is TRBJ2-1 and V is TRBV7-3; 8 bases map to TRBD1. Germline lookup yields CDR1 SGHTA and CDR2 FQGTGA. The CDR3 loop spans 13 amino acids. With V trimmed by 8 bases and J by 5 bases, 5 bases remained unmatched.